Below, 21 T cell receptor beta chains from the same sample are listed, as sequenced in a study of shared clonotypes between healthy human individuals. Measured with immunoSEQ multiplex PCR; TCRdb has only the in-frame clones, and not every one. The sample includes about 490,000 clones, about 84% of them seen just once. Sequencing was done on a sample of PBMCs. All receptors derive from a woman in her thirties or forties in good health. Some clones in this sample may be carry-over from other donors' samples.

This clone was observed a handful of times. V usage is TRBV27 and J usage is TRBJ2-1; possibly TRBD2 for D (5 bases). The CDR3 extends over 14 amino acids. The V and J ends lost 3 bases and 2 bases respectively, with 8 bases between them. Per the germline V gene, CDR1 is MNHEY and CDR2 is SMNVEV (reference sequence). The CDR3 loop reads CASSLDSPYNEQFF. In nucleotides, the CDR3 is TGTGCCAGCAGTTTGGACTCCCCCTACAATGAGCAGTTCTTC.

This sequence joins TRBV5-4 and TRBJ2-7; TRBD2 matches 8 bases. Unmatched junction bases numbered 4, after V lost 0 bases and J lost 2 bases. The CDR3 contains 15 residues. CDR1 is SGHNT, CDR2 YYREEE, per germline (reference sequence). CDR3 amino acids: CASSLAGGRAYEQYF. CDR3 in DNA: TGTGCCAGCAGCTTGGCGGGGGGGAGGGCCTACGAGCAGTACTTC.

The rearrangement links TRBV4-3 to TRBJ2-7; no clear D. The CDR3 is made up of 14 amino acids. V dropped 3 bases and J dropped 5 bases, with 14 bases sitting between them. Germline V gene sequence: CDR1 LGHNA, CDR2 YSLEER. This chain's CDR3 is CASSHPNSFHEQYF. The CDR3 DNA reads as TGCGCCAGCAGCCACCCCAACTCGTTCCACGAGCAGTACTTC.

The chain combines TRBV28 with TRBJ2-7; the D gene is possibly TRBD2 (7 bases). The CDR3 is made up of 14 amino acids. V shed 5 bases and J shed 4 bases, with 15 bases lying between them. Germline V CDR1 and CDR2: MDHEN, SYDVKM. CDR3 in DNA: TGTGCCAGCAGTCCCCCGGGGAGGGGGTACGAGCAGTACTTC. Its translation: CASSPPGRGYEQYF.

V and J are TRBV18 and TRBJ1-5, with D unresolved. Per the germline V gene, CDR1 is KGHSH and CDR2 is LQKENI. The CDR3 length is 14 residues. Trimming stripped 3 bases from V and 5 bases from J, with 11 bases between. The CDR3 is CASSPSGFDQPQHF. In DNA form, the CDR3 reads TGTGCCAGCTCACCTTCGGGGTTCGATCAGCCCCAGCATTTT.

This chain's CDR3 is CSAQGPSGRTSNEQFF. As DNA, the CDR3 is TGCAGCGCCCAAGGTCCTAGCGGGAGGACGAGCAATGAGCAGTTCTTC. The rearrangement uses TRBV29-1 and TRBJ2-1; TRBD2 aligns across 11 bases. V was pared by 7 bases and J by 6 bases, with 14 bases of the junction left unmatched. This CDR3 has 16 residues. Per the germline V gene, CDR1 is SQVTM and CDR2 is ANQGSEA.

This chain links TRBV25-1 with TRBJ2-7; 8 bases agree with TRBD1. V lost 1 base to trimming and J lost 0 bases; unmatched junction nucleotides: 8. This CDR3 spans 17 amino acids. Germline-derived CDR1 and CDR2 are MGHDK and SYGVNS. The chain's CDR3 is CASSEWSRTGSSYEQYF. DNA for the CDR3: TGTGCCAGCAGTGAATGGAGTAGGACAGGGAGCTCCTACGAGCAGTACTTC.

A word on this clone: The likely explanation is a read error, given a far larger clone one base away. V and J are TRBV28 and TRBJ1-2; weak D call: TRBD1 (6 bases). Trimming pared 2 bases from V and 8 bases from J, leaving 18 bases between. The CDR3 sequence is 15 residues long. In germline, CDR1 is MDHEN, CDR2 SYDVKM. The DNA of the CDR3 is TGTGCCAGCAGTTTAATTGGGACATGGTCATGGGGCTACACCTTC. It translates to CASSLIGTWSWGYTF.

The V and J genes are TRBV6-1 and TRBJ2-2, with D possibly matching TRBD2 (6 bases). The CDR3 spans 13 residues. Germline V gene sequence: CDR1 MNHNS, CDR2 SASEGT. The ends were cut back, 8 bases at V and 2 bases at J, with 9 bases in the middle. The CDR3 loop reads CASRGINTGELFF. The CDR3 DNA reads TGTGCCAGCCGGGGGATCAACACCGGGGAGCTGTTTTTT.

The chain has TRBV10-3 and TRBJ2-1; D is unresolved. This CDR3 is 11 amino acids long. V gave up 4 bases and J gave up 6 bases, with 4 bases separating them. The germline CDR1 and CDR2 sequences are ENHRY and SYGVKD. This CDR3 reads CAISVLNEQFF. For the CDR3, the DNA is TGTGCCATCAGTGTCCTCAATGAGCAGTTCTTC.

CDR3 sequence reads: CASSFGDSGYEQYF. The CDR3 DNA is TGCGCCAGCAGCTTCGGGGATAGCGGGTACGAGCAGTACTTC. The genes are TRBV5-1 and TRBJ2-7; TRBD2 matches 7 bases. From germline, CDR1 is SGHRS and CDR2 YFSETQ. V was pared by 2 bases and J by 4 bases, with 6 bases of the junction left unmatched. The CDR3 runs 14 residues. Filled out from reference TRBV5-1 and TRBJ2-7, the complete variable domain reads KAGVTQTPRYLIKTRGQQVTLSCSPISGHRSVSWYQQTPGQGLQFLFEYFSETQRNKGNFPGRFSGRQFSNSRSEMNVSTLELGDSALYLCASSFGDSGYEQYFGPGTRLTVT.

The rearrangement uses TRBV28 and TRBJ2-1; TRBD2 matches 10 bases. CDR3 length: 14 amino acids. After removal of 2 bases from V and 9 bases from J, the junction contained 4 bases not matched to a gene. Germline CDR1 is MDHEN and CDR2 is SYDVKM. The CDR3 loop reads CASSLLKREGEQFF. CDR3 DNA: TGTGCCAGCAGTTTACTTAAGCGGGAGGGTGAGCAGTTCTTC.

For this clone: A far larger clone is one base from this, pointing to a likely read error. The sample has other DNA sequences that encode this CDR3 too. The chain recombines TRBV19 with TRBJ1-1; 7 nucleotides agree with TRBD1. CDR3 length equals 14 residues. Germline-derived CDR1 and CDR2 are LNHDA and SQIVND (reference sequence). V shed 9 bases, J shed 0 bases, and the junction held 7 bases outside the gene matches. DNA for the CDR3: TGTGCCAGCACCCTGACAGGGCTGAACACTGAAGCTTTCTTT. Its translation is CASTLTGLNTEAFF.

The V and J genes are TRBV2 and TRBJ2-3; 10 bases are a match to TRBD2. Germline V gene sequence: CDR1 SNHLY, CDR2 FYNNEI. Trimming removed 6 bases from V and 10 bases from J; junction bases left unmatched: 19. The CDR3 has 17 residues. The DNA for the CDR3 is TGTGCCAGCAGCCCCCCCTCAACTAGCGGGAATCCAACCCCGCAGTATTTT. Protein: CASSPPSTSGNPTPQYF.

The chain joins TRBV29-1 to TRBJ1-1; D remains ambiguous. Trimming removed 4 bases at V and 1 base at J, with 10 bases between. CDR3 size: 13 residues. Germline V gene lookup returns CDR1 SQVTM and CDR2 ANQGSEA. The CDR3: CSVAGSRNTEAFF. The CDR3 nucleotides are TGCAGCGTTGCGGGAAGCAGGAACACTGAAGCTTTCTTT.

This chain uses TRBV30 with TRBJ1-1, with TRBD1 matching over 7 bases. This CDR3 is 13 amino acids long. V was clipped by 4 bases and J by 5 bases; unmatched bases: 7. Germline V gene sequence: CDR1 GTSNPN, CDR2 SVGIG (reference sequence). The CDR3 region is CAWTRAGGTEAFF. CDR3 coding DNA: TGTGCCTGGACACGGGCAGGGGGGACTGAAGCTTTCTTT.

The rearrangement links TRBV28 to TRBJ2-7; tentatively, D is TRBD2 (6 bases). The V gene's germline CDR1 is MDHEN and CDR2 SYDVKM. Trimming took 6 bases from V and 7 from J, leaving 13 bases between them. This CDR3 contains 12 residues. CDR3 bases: TGTGCCAGCAGCCCTATCGGGGGTGAGCAGTACTTC. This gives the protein CASSPIGGEQYF.

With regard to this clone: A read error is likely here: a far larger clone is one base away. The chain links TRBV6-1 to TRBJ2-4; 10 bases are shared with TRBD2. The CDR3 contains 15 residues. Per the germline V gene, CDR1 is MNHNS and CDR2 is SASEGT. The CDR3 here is CTSSVIAGGVNIQYF. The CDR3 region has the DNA TGTACCAGCAGTGTGATAGCGGGAGGAGTAAACATTCAGTACTTC.

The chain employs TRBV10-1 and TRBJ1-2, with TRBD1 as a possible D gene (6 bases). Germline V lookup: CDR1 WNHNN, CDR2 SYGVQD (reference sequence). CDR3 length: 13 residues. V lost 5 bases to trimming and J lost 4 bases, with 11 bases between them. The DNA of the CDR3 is TGCGCCAGCAGTCCTGGGACATCCTATGGCTACACCTTC. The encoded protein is CASSPGTSYGYTF.

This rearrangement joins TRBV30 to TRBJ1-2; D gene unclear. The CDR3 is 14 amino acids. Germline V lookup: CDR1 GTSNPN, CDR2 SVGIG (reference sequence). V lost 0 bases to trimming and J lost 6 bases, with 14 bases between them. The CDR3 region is CAWSVWRLGDGYTF. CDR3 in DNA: TGTGCCTGGAGTGTGTGGAGACTAGGAGATGGCTACACCTTC. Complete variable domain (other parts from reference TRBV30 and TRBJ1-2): SQTIHQWPATLVQPVGSPLSLECTVEGTSNPNLYWYRQAAGRGLQLLFYSVGIGQISSEVPQNLSASRPQDRQFILSSKKLLLSDSGFYLCAWSVWRLGDGYTFGSGTRLTVV.

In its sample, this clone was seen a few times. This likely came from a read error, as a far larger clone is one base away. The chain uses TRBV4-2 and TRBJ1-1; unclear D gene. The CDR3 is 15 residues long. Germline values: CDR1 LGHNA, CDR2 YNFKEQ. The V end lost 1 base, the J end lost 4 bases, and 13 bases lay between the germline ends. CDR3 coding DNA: TGTGCCAGCAGCCAAGGAAGGACCCTGAGCACTGAAGCTTTCTTT. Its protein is CASSQGRTLSTEAFF.